The TCR beta chain under discussion was sequenced for a study of molecular identifiers for immune sequencing clone quantification. In the sort, naive CD8 T cells were defined as CD8+CD4-CCR7+CD45RA+. Germline V gives CDR1 LGHNT, CDR2 FRNRAP. This CDR3 spans 18 amino acids. V lost 0 bases, J lost 2 bases, and 9 bases stayed unmatched. Whole-study findings and limits: Reports indicate spiked Jurkat TCR RNA from one cell could be found among about 1 million naive cells.

In its sample, this clonotype was seen many times. Its antigen is still unknown. TCRdb re-derived calls from the PCR reads in MiXCR, one entry per CDR3 protein. The sample lists over 85,000 distinct CDR3 sequences, approximately 23% occurring once. The chain recombines TRBV12-5 with TRBJ2-5, with 10 bases that match TRBD1. Sequencing was carried out using naive CD8+ T cells from blood, with Jurkat cell RNA spiked in. Subset of the sample: FACS-sorted CD8+CD4-CCR7+CD45RA+ naive T cells. The receptor was isolated from a human donor in good health. Some libraries in this study had Jurkat cell RNA spiked in. The CDR3 sequence: CASGLVGPGQGFQETQYF. DNA of the CDR3: TGTGCTAGTGGTTTGGTAGGCCCGGGACAGGGGTTTCAAGAGACCCAGTACTTC.